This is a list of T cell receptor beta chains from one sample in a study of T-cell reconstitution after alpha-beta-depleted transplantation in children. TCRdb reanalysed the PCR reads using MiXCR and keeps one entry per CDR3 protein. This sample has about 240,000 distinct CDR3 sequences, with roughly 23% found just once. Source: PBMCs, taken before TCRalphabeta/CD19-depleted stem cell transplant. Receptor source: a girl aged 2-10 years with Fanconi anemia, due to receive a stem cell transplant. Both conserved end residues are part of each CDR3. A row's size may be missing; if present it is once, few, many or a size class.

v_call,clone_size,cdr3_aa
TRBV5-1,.,CASSTTGSPYEQYF
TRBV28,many,CASSFNYPGELFF
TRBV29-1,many,CSVAGGYRWGLTDTQYF
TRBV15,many,CATSRDYRGPEQYF
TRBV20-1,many,CSAGGLAGTTDTQYF
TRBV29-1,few,CSVVGSGNYEQYF
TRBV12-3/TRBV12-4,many,CASSSGGVLSYEQYF
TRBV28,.,CASSLYVGTSYEQYF
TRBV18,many,CASSPQGIRGYTF
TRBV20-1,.,CSGRGYQETQYF
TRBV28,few,CASSSIIAGVDDEQFF
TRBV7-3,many,CASSLNPSGRAGSKNIQYF
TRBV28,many,CASSLGQDTYEQYF
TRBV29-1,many,CSVEQQGPPGEQYF